The clone carrying this T cell receptor (beta chain) has only a few counts. This record comes from a study of PD-1 blockade in classical Hodgkin lymphoma. Study-wide context: The study gave patients nivolumab 3 mg/kg intravenously every 2 weeks.

The data were produced by immunoSEQ multiplex PCR, yet TCRdb's version contains in-frame clones alone and is incomplete. In the table there are about 41,000 clones, roughly 69% of which are singletons. The ends lost 4 bases at V and 6 bases at J; junction bases unmatched: 6. The CDR3 is 15 amino acids. Germline assignment: CDR1 ENHRY and CDR2 SYGVKD. Time point described: cycle 4 day 1 (C4D1), after about 6 weeks of nivolumab. Brentuximab vedotin exposure varied, and every patient relapsed after autologous stem cell transplantation. This chain joins TRBV10-3 and TRBJ2-3; 11 bases line up with TRBD2. This TCR came from a human donor with classical Hodgkin lymphoma. This specimen consisted of peripheral blood mononuclear cells (PBMCs), obtained before the fourth cycle of nivolumab. CDR3 nucleotides: TGTGCCATCAGTGGTAGCGGGGGGGTGTTGGATACGCAGTATTTT. This gives the protein CAISGSGGVLDTQYF.